The clone carrying this TCR beta chain was recorded many times. This entry is derived from a study of neurological immune-mediated disorders. Stored at -80 C, 2 million PBMCs were the source of the unsorted libraries. The cDNA was synthesized by means of template-switch 5'RACE, which was carried out with 10-nucleotide random UMIs. TCRdb passed the 5' RACE reads through MiXCR, listing each CDR3 protein once. The sample carries tens of thousands of distinct CDR3 sequences, 10% to 13% recorded once. The length of the CDR3 is 15 residues. CDR1 and CDR2 (germline): SGDLS, YYNGEE. V dropped 0 bases and J dropped 2 bases, with 10 bases sitting between them.

The receptor comes from a woman younger than 45 with HTLV-1-associated myelopathy (HAM/TSP). The chain uses TRBV9 and TRBJ2-3; unclear D gene. Input material: PBMCs. Here the CDR3 reads CASSVVGRYTDTQYF. CDR3 in DNA: TGTGCCAGCAGCGTAGTTGGCAGATACACAGATACGCAGTATTTT. Together with reference TRBV9 and TRBJ2-3, the CDR3 gives the full variable domain: DSGVTQTPKHLITATGQRVTLRCSPRSGDLSVYWYQQSLDQGLQFLIQYYNGEERAKGNILERFSAQQFPDLHSELNLSSLELGDSALYFCASSVVGRYTDTQYFGPGTRLTVL.